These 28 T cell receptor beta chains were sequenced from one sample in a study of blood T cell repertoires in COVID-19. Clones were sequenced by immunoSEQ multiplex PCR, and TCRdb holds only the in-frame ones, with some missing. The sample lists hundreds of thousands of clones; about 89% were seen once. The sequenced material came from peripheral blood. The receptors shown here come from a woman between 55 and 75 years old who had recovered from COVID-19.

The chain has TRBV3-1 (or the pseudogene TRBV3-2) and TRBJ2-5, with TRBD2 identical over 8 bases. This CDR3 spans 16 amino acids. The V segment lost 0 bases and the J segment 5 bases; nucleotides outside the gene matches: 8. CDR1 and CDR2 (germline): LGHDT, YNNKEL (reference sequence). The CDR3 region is CASSQDRGGPWETQYF. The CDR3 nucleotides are TGTGCCAGCAGCCAAGATCGGGGGGGGCCTTGGGAGACCCAGTACTTC.

The CDR3 DNA follows: TGTGCCAGCAGCTTGGGGCCAACCTATGGCTACACCTTC. This codes for CASSLGPTYGYTF. The rearrangement links TRBV5-6 to TRBJ1-2, with D unresolved. In germline, CDR1 is SGHDT, CDR2 YYEEEE. Trimming stripped 0 bases from V and 4 bases from J, with 7 bases between. This CDR3 has 13 amino acids.

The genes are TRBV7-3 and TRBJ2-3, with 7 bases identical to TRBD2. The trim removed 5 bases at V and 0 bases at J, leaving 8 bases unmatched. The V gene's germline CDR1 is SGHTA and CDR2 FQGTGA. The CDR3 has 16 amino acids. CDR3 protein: CASSQKGTTSTDTQYF. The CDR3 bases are TGTGCCAGCAGCCAAAAAGGGACTACTAGCACAGATACGCAGTATTTT.

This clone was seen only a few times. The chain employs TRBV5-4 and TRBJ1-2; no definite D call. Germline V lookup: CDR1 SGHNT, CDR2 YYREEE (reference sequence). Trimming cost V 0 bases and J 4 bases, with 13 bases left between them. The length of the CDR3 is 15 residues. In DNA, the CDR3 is TGTGCCAGCAGCTTGGGTGCAGGATGGGTCTATGGCTACACCTTC. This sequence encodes CASSLGAGWVYGYTF.

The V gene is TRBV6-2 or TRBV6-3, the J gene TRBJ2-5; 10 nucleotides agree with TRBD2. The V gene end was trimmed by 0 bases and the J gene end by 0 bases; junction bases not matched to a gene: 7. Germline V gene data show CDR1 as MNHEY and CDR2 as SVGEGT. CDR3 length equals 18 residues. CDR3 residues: CASSYSRLAGAYQETQYF. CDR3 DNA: TGTGCCAGCAGTTACTCGAGGCTAGCGGGGGCCTACCAAGAGACCCAGTACTTC.

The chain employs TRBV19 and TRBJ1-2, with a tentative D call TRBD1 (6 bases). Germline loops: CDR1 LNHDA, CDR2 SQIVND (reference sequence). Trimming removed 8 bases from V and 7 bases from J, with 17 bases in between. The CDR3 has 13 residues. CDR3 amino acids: CASWGLRITGYTF. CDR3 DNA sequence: TGTGCCAGTTGGGGGCTCCGGATTACTGGCTACACCTTC.

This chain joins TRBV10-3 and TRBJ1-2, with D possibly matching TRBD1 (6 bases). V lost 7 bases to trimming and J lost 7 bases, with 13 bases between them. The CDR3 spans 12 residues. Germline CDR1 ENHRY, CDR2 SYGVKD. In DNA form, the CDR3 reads TGTGCCATCACCACAGGGTCGAGTGGCTACACCTTC. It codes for CAITTGSSGYTF.

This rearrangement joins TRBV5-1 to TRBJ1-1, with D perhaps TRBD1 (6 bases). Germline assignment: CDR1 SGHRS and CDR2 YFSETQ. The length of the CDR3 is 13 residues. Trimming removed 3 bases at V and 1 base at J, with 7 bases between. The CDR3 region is CASSWTANTEAFF. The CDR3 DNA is TGCGCCAGCAGCTGGACAGCGAACACTGAAGCTTTCTTT.

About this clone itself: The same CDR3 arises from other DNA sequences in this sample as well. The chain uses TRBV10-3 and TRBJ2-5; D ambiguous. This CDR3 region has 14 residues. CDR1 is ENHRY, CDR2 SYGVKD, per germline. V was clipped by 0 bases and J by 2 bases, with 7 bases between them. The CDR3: CAISESTGQETQYF. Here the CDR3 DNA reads TGTGCCATCAGTGAGTCGACGGGTCAAGAGACCCAGTACTTC.

CDR3 loop: CASSTQGWNSPLHF. CDR3 nucleotides: TGTGCCAGCAGTACACAGGGGTGGAATTCACCCCTCCACTTT. The chain recombines TRBV6-2 or TRBV6-3 with TRBJ1-6; 7 nucleotides match TRBD1. This CDR3 has 14 amino acids. V shed 5 bases, J shed 7 bases, and the junction held 5 bases outside the gene matches. Germline lookup yields CDR1 MNHEY and CDR2 SVGEGT.

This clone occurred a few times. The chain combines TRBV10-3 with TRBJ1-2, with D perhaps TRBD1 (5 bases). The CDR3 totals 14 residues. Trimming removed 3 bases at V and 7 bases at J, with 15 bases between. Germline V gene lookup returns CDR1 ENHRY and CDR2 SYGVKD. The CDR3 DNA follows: TGTGCCATCAGTGACAACAGGCCCGGGGGTGGCTACACCTTC. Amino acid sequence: CAISDNRPGGGYTF.

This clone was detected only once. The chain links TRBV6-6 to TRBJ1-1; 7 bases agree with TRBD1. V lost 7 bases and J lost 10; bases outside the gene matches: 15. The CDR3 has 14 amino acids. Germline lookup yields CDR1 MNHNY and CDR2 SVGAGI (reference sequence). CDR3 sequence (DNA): TGTGCCAGCAACAATGACAGGGTTCGATTAGGAGCTTTCTTT. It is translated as CASNNDRVRLGAFF.

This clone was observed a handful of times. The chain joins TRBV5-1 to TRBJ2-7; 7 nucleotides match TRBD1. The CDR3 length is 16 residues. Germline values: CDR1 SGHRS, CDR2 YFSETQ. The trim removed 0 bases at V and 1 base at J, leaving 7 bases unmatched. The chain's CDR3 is CASSLGPGGMSYEQYF. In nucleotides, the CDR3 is TGCGCCAGCAGCTTGGGACCAGGGGGTATGTCCTACGAGCAGTACTTC.

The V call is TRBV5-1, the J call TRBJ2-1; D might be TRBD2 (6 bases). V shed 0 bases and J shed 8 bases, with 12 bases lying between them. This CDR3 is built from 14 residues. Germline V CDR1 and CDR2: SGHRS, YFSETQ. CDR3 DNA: TGCGCCAGCAGCTTGGAGCAGGGAGGCTATGAGCAGTTCTTC. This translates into CASSLEQGGYEQFF.

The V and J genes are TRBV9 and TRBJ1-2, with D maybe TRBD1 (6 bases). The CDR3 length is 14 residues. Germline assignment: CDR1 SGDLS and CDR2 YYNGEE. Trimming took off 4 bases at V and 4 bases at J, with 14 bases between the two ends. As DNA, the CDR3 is TGTGCCAGCAGCCCTACAGGGTTGGGCTATGGCTACACCTTC. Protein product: CASSPTGLGYGYTF.

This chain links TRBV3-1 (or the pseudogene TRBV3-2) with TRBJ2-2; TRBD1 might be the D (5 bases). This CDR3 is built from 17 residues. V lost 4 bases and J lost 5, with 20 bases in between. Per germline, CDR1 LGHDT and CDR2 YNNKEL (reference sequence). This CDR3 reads CASSPLRQFLRTGELFF. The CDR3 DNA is TGTGCCAGCAGCCCTCTCAGACAGTTTCTGAGGACCGGGGAGCTGTTTTTT.

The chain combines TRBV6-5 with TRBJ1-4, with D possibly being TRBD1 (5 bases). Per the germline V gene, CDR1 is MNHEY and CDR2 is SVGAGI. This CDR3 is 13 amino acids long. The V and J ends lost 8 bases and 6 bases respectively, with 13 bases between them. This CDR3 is CASLKAGDEKLFF. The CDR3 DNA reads TGTGCCAGCCTAAAGGCGGGGGATGAAAAACTGTTTTTT.

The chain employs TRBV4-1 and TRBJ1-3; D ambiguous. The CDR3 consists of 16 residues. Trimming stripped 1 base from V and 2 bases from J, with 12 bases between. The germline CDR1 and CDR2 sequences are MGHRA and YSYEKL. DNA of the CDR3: TGCGCCAGCAGCCAAGTTCTAACGGAGCCTGGAAACACCATATATTTT. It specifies CASSQVLTEPGNTIYF.

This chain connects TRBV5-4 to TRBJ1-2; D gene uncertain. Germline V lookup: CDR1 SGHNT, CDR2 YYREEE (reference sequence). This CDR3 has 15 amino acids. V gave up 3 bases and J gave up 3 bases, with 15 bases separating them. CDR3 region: CASSSRIGTDYGYTF. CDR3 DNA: TGTGCCAGCAGCTCGAGGATAGGCACCGACTATGGCTACACCTTC.

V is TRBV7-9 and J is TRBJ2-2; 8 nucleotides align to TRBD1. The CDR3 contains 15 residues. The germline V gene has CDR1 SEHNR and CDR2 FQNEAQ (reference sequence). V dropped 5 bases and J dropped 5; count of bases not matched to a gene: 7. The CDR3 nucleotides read TGTGCCAGCAGCCGATGGACAGGGCCGACCGGGGAGCTGTTTTTT. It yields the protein CASSRWTGPTGELFF.

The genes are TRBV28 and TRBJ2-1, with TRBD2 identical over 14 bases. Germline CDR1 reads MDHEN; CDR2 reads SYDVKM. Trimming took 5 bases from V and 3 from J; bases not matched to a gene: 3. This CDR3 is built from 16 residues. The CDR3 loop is CASSVGLAGGYNEQFF. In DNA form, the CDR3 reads TGTGCCAGCAGTGTAGGACTAGCGGGGGGCTACAATGAGCAGTTCTTC.

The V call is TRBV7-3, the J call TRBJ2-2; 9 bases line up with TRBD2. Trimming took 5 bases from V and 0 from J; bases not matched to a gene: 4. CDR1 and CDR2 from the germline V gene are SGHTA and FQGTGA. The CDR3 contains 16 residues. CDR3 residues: CASSPSGGTNTGELFF. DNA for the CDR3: TGTGCCAGCAGCCCGAGCGGGGGGACGAACACCGGGGAGCTGTTTTTT.

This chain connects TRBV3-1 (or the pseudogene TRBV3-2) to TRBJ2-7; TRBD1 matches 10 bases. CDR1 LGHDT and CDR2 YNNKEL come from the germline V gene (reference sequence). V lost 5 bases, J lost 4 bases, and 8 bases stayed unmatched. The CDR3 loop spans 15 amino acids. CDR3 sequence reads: CASSAGDRGGYEQYF. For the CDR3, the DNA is TGTGCCAGCAGCGCTGGGGACAGGGGAGGATACGAGCAGTACTTC.

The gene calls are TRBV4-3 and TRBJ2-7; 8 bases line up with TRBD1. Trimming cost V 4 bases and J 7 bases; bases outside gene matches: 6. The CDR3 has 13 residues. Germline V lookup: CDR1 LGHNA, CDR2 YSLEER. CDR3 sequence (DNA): TGCGCCAGCAGCCGCGGACAGGGAGGTGAGCAGTACTTC. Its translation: CASSRGQGGEQYF.

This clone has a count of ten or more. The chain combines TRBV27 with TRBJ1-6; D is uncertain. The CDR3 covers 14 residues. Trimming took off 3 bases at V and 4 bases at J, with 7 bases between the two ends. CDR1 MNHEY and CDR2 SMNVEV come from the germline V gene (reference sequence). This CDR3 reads CASSFIRYNSPLHF. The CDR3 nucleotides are TGTGCCAGCAGTTTCATCAGATATAATTCACCCCTCCACTTT.

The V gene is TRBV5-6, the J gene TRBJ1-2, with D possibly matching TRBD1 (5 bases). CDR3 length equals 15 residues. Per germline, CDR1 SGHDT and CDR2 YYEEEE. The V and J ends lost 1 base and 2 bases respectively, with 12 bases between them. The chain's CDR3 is CASSLSPTENYGYTF. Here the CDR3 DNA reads TGTGCCAGCAGCTTGTCCCCGACAGAGAACTATGGCTACACCTTC.

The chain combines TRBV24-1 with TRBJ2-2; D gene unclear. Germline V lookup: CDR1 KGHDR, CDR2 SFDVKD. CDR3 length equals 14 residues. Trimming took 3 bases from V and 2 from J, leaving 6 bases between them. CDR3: CATSDRLNTGELFF. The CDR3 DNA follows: TGTGCCACCAGTGATCGACTCAACACCGGGGAGCTGTTTTTT.

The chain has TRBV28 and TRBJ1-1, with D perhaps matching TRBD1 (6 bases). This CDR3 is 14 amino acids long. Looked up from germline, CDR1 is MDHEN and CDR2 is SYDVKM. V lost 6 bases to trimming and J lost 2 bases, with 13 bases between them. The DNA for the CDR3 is TGTGCCAGCAGGCGGGGGGGGGCTAACACTGAAGCTTTCTTT. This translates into CASRRGGANTEAFF.